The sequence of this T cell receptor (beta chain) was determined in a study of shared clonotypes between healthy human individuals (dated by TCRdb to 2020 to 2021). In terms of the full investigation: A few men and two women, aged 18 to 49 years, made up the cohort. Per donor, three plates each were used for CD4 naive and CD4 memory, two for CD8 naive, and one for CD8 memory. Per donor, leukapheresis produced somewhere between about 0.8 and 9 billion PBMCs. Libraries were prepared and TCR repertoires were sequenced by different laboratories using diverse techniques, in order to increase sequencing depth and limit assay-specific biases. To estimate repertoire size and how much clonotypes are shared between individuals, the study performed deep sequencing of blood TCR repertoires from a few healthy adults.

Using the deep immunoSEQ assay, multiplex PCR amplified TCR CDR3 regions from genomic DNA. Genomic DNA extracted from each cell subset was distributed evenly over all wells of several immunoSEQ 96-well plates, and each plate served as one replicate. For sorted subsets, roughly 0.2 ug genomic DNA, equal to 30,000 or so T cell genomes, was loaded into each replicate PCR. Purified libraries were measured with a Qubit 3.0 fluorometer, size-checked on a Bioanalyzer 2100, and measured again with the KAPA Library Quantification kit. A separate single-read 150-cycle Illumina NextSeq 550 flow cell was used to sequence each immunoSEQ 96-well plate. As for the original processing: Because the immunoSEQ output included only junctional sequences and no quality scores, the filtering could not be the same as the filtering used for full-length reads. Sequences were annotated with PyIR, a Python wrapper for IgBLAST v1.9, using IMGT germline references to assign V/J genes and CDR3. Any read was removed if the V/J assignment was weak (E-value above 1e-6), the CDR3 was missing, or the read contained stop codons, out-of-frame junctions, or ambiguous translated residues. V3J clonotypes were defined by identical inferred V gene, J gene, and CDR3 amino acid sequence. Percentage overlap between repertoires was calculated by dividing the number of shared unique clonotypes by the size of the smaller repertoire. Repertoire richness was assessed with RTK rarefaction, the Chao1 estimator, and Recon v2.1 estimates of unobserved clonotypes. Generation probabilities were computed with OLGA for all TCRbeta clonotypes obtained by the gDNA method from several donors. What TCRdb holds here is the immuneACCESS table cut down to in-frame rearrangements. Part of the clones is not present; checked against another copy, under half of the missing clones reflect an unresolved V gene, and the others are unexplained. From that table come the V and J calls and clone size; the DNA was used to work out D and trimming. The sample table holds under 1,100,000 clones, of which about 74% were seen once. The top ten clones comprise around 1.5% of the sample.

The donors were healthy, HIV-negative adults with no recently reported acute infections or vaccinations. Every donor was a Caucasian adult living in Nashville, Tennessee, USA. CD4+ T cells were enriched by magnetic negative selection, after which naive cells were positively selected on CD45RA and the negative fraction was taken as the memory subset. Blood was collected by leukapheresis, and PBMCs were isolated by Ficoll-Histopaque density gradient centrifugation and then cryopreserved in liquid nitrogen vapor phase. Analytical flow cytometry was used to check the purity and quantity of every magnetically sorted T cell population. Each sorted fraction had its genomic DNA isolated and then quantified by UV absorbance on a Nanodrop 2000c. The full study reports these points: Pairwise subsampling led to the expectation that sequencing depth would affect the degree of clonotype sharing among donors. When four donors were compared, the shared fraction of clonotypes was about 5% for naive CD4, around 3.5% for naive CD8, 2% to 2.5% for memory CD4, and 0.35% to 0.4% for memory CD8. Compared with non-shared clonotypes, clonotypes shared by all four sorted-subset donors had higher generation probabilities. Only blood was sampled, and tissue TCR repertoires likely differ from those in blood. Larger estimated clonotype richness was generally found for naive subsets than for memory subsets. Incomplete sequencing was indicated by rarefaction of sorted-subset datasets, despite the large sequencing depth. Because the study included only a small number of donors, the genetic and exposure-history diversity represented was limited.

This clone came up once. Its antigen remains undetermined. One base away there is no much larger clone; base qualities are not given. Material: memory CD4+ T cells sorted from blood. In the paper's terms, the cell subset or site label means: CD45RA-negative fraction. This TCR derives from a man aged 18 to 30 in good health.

The CDR3 amino acid sequence is: CASSWRTGDTGELFF. The DNA sequence reads TGCGCCAGCAGCTGGCGGACAGGGGACACCGGGGAGCTGTTTTTT. The V and J genes are TRBV5-1 and TRBJ2-2; 9 bases in the middle match TRBD1. Trimmed from V: 3 bases; trimmed from J: 3 bases; junction bases lacking a gene match: 3. The germline V gene encodes CDR1 SGHRS and CDR2 YFSETQ. Including cysteine and phenylalanine, the CDR3 has 15 amino acids. CDR3 DNA only is kept here, 45 bases in frame from base 1.